Here is one TCR beta chain with its context. Its antigen remains unidentified. The data originate from a study of CXCR3-negative and CXCR3-positive naive CD8 T cells. Study at large: There were around 140 million TRB reads altogether, and each library had about 1.5 +/- 0.3 million of them.

5' RACE with UMI labels generated the TRB cDNA libraries. With the 5' RACE reads reprocessed, TCRdb shows one record per CDR3 protein and no DNA. The sample holds 140,000 to 150,000 distinct CDR3 sequences. Broader study findings: More hydrophobic TRB CDR3s occurred in CXCR3-positive than in CXCR3-negative naive cells. The study found that naive CXCR3-negative and CXCR3-positive cells shared TRBV-TRBJ usage, while memory cells differed. Similarly elevated diversity marked both naive subsets, with memory CD8+ cells showing far lower diversity.

Naive CD8+ T cells showed a CD45RO-CCR7+CD27+CD95- phenotype. This sequence was found in a human donor in good health. Some clones in this sample may be carry-over from other donors' samples. Sequencing was done on a sample of naive CXCR3+ CD8+ T cells from blood. Subset denoted: CD45RO-CCR7+CD27+CD95- naive CD8+ T cells expressing CXCR3 (TNR3+).

The CDR3 spells CASSLRGSSGADTQYF. This chain connects TRBV7-2 to TRBJ2-3; the TCRdb D gene call, TRBD2, has no DNA to confirm it. The CDR3 contains 16 residues. Per the germline V gene, CDR1 is SGHTA and CDR2 is FQGNSA.